These 25 T cell receptor beta chains share one sample of origin, sequenced in a study of cytomegalovirus exposure and HLA in healthy donors. PCR used 60 Vbeta primers and 13 Jbeta primers. Profiling relied on immunoSEQ multiplex PCR, and the TCRdb table lists in-frame clones only, not all of them. This table holds over 65,000 clones, less than 80% found once. The source material was PBMCs. These receptors were taken from a human donor in good health.

The chain has TRBV19 and TRBJ1-4; no clear D. This CDR3 is built from 12 residues. Looked up from germline, CDR1 is LNHDA and CDR2 is SQIVND (reference sequence). V lost 1 base and J 7 bases, leaving 4 bases between the germline ends. Written as DNA, the CDR3 is TGTGCCAGTAGTATAGGCGGTGAAAAACTGTTTTTT. Protein sequence: CASSIGGEKLFF.

The chain employs TRBV4-1 and TRBJ1-1, with D maybe TRBD1 (5 bases). Germline CDR1 MGHRA, CDR2 YSYEKL. CDR3 size: 15 residues. With 0 bases removed from V and 5 bases from J, the gap between germline ends came to 13 bases. CDR3 DNA sequence: TGCGCCAGCAGCCAAGAGGCCAGGGTAGGGACTGAAGCTTTCTTT. Its translation: CASSQEARVGTEAFF.

This clone was observed a handful of times. V gene TRBV2 combines with J gene TRBJ1-4; TRBD1 is a possible D gene (5 bases). CDR1 is SNHLY, CDR2 FYNNEI, per germline. CDR3 size: 15 residues. The germline V and J ends were trimmed by 2 bases and 8 bases, with 15 bases remaining between them. The chain's CDR3 is CASSEYGGLREKLFF. The CDR3 nucleotides read TGTGCCAGCAGTGAATACGGGGGGTTGAGGGAAAAACTGTTTTTT.

The chain joins TRBV7-8 to TRBJ1-5; a possible D gene is TRBD1 (6 bases). The CDR3 covers 15 residues. Germline assignment: CDR1 SGHVS and CDR2 FQNEAQ. V lost 1 base and J lost 5, with 12 bases in between. The CDR3 loop reads CASSLGQGRDQPQHF. In DNA, the CDR3 is TGTGCCAGCAGCTTAGGGCAGGGGAGGGATCAGCCCCAGCATTTT.

In this sample, this clone turned up a few times. The V and J genes are TRBV4-3 and TRBJ2-7; D is unresolved. Germline CDR1 and CDR2: LGHNA and YSLEER. This CDR3 spans 14 amino acids. V dropped 0 bases and J dropped 7 bases, with 13 bases sitting between them. CDR3 sequence: CASSQDFVAGEQYF. The CDR3 region has the DNA TGCGCCAGCAGCCAAGATTTCGTGGCCGGGGAGCAGTACTTC.

The CDR3 loop reads CASSRTASNEKLFF. The CDR3 DNA reads TGCGCCAGCAGCCGGACAGCAAGTAATGAAAAACTGTTTTTT. The chain joins TRBV5-1 to TRBJ1-4; D is possibly TRBD1 (6 bases). Trimming removed 4 bases at V and 4 bases at J, with 11 bases between. Per the germline V gene, CDR1 is SGHRS and CDR2 is YFSETQ. This CDR3 has 14 residues.

This clone was detected only a few times. The rearrangement joins TRBV5-1 to TRBJ2-1; the match to TRBD1 covers 7 bases. CDR1 and CDR2 (germline): SGHRS, YFSETQ. V lost 4 bases, J lost 0 bases, and 10 bases stayed unmatched. The CDR3 sequence is 17 residues long. CDR3 region: CASSAIPGQPSYNEQFF. CDR3 in DNA: TGCGCCAGCAGCGCGATTCCGGGACAGCCCTCCTACAATGAGCAGTTCTTC.

The gene calls are TRBV2 and TRBJ1-5; D is ambiguous. V shed 3 bases and J shed 1 base, with 7 bases lying between them. The germline gives CDR1 SNHLY, CDR2 FYNNEI. This CDR3 has 14 residues. The CDR3 sequence is CASSEVGSNQPQHF. The CDR3 nucleotides are TGTGCCAGCAGTGAGGTTGGCAGCAATCAGCCCCAGCATTTT.

The rearrangement joins TRBV4-1 to TRBJ1-6, with TRBD1 identical over 11 bases. Per the germline V gene, CDR1 is MGHRA and CDR2 is YSYEKL. This CDR3 has 20 residues. Trimming took 3 bases from V and 1 from J; bases not matched to a gene: 11. The CDR3: CASSQTGTGGIGSYNSPLHF. Here the CDR3 DNA reads TGCGCCAGCAGCCAGACCGGGACAGGGGGTATCGGGTCCTATAATTCACCCCTCCACTTT.

The rearrangement joins TRBV25-1 to TRBJ2-2; 8 bases agree with TRBD1. The CDR3 loop spans 17 amino acids. V shed 4 bases and J 4 bases; nucleotides not matched to a gene: 11. The germline V gene encodes CDR1 MGHDK and CDR2 SYGVNS. This chain's CDR3 is CASSGPTGGRITGELFF. The CDR3 DNA reads TGTGCCAGCAGTGGCCCCACAGGGGGGCGTATCACCGGGGAGCTGTTTTTT.

The chain has TRBV5-6 and TRBJ1-2; D remains ambiguous. V was cut by 2 bases and J by 8 bases, with 16 bases left in between. The CDR3 has 14 residues. CDR1 and CDR2 (germline): SGHDT, YYEEEE. The CDR3 sequence is CASSLSWASSGYTF. DNA for the CDR3: TGTGCCAGCAGCTTAAGTTGGGCGTCCAGCGGCTACACCTTC.

The J gene is TRBJ1-4, the V gene TRBV6-1; D is uncertain. This CDR3 is 14 amino acids long. Germline CDR1 reads MNHNS; CDR2 reads SASEGT. V lost 2 bases and J lost 0, with 4 bases in between. The CDR3 sequence: CASSEQATNEKLFF. The CDR3 coding sequence is TGTGCCAGCAGTGAACAGGCAACTAATGAAAAACTGTTTTTT.

The genes are TRBV2 and TRBJ2-1; 8 bases align to TRBD2. V was clipped by 11 bases and J by 6 bases; unmatched bases: 12. Germline lookup yields CDR1 SNHLY and CDR2 FYNNEI. The CDR3 is 14 amino acids. As DNA, the CDR3 is TGTGCCTCCGGTGGGTTAGCGGGGTCCAATGAGCAGTTCTTC. Translating gives CASGGLAGSNEQFF.

In this sample, this clone turned up once. The chain recombines TRBV5-5 with TRBJ2-1, with a tentative D call TRBD1 (6 bases). Germline V gene lookup returns CDR1 SGHKS and CDR2 YYEKEE (reference sequence). V was clipped by 3 bases and J by 4 bases, with 11 bases between them. The CDR3 is 14 residues long. CDR3 bases: TGTGCCAGCAGCTCCCAGGGGCAGTACAATGAGCAGTTCTTC. It translates to CASSSQGQYNEQFF.

CDR3 coding DNA: TGTGCCAGCAGCTCCGCCGGCGGGGGCAGGGCCGGGGAGCTGTTTTTT. Amino acid sequence: CASSSAGGGRAGELFF. This chain uses TRBV7-8 with TRBJ2-2; D may be TRBD2 (7 bases). V gave up 4 bases and J gave up 6 bases, with 18 bases separating them. The germline V gene encodes CDR1 SGHVS and CDR2 FQNEAQ. The CDR3 contains 16 residues. The complete variable domain, with remaining parts taken from reference TRBV7-8 and TRBJ2-2, reads GAGVSQSPRYKVAKRGQDVALRCDPISGHVSLFWYQQALGQGPEFLTYFQNEAQLDKSGLPSDRFFAERPEGSVSTLKIQRTQQEDSAVYLCASSSAGGGRAGELFFGEGSRLTVL.

The CDR3 DNA follows: TGTGCCAGTAGTATTTATGGGACAGGGTATAATTCACCCCTCCACTTT. Its translation is CASSIYGTGYNSPLHF. V and J are TRBV19 and TRBJ1-6; 9 bases map to TRBD1. The CDR3 is made up of 16 amino acids. The V and J ends lost 3 bases and 4 bases, in that order; junction bases with no gene match: 4. In germline, CDR1 is LNHDA, CDR2 SQIVND (reference sequence). Full variable domain (outside the CDR3, taken from reference TRBV19 and TRBJ1-6): DGGITQSPKYLFRKEGQNVTLSCEQNLNHDAMYWYRQDPGQGLRLIYYSQIVNDFQKGDIAEGYSVSREKKESFPLTVTSAQKNPTAFYLCASSIYGTGYNSPLHFGNGTRLTVT.

This clone occurred a few times. This sequence joins TRBV19 and TRBJ2-3; 7 positions agree with TRBD1. With V trimmed by 7 bases and J by 3 bases, 4 bases remained unmatched. CDR1 is LNHDA, CDR2 SQIVND, per germline (reference sequence). The CDR3 is 13 amino acids. CDR3 loop: CASTSTGTDTQYF. Here the CDR3 DNA reads TGTGCCAGTACCTCGACAGGGACAGATACGCAGTATTTT.

The V gene is TRBV6-5, the J gene TRBJ1-2; 7 bases agree with TRBD1. The CDR3 length is 14 residues. The V and J ends lost 5 bases and 5 bases, in that order; junction bases with no gene match: 8. Germline V CDR1 and CDR2: MNHEY, SVGAGI. The CDR3 sequence is CASSESHRGYGYTF. The CDR3 bases are TGTGCCAGCAGTGAAAGTCACAGGGGTTATGGCTACACCTTC.

The genes are TRBV11-2 and TRBJ2-5, with TRBD1 matching 9 bases. V dropped 1 base and J dropped 2; count of bases not matched to a gene: 2. Germline lookup yields CDR1 SGHAT and CDR2 FQNNGV. The CDR3 covers 15 residues. CDR3 sequence (DNA): TGTGCCAGCAGCTTAGTTGGACAGGGGCAAGAGACCCAGTACTTC. Translating it yields CASSLVGQGQETQYF.

This clone was recorded only once. The rearrangement joins TRBV9 to TRBJ2-2, with a possible D match to TRBD1 (6 bases). Trimming removed 3 bases from V and 2 bases from J, with 11 bases in between. The CDR3 length is 15 residues. The V gene's germline CDR1 is SGDLS and CDR2 YYNGEE. DNA for the CDR3: TGTGCCAGCAGCGGGACAGAATTAAACACCGGGGAGCTGTTTTTT. Its translation is CASSGTELNTGELFF.

The V gene is TRBV5-6, the J gene TRBJ2-1; 16 positions match TRBD2. CDR1 SGHDT and CDR2 YYEEEE come from the germline V gene. V lost 3 bases, J lost 9 bases, and 6 bases stayed unmatched. The CDR3 length is 16 residues. CDR3 in amino acids: CASSSGTSGGGSEQFF. In DNA form, the CDR3 reads TGTGCCAGCAGCTCAGGGACTAGCGGGGGGGGCAGTGAGCAGTTCTTC. Variable domain in full (rest from reference TRBV5-6 and TRBJ2-1): DAGVTQSPTHLIKTRGQQVTLRCSPKSGHDTVSWYQQALGQGPQFIFQYYEEEERQRGNFPDRFSGHQFPNYSSELNVNALLLGDSALYLCASSSGTSGGGSEQFFGPGTRLTVL.

The rearrangement joins TRBV4-3 to TRBJ2-3; the match to TRBD2 covers 15 bases. The CDR3 length is 17 residues. V dropped 4 bases and J dropped 2; count of bases not matched to a gene: 4. The germline V gene encodes CDR1 LGHNA and CDR2 YSLEER. CDR3 DNA: TGCGCCAGCAGCCGAGGACTAGCGGGGGGGAACACAGATACGCAGTATTTT. Amino acid sequence: CASSRGLAGGNTDTQYF.

The chain couples TRBV5-1 to TRBJ2-3, with TRBD2 identical over 11 bases. V was clipped by 1 base and J by 3 bases; unmatched bases: 1. The CDR3 is made up of 15 amino acids. Germline V gives CDR1 SGHRS, CDR2 YFSETQ. The CDR3 DNA follows: TGCGCCAGCAGCTTGACTAGCGGGGGAACAGATACGCAGTATTTT. This gives the protein CASSLTSGGTDTQYF.

The J gene is TRBJ1-4, the V gene TRBV7-8; the D gene is possibly TRBD1 (5 bases). The CDR3 is 15 residues long. Germline V gene data show CDR1 as SGHVS and CDR2 as FQNEAQ. V was clipped by 4 bases and J by 0 bases, with 9 bases between them. CDR3 DNA sequence: TGTGCCAGCAGCTCGCAGGGTGCAACTAATGAAAAACTGTTTTTT. Protein: CASSSQGATNEKLFF.

The chain links TRBV9 to TRBJ1-2, with D perhaps TRBD1 (5 bases). The V end was cut by 3 bases, the J end by 2 bases, with 11 bases between. The CDR3 contains 14 residues. Germline V lookup: CDR1 SGDLS, CDR2 YYNGEE. The CDR3 reads CASSASAGNYGYTF. Written as DNA, the CDR3 is TGTGCCAGCAGCGCCTCGGCAGGGAACTATGGCTACACCTTC. Complete variable domain (other parts from reference TRBV9 and TRBJ1-2): DSGVTQTPKHLITATGQRVTLRCSPRSGDLSVYWYQQSLDQGLQFLIQYYNGEERAKGNILERFSAQQFPDLHSELNLSSLELGDSALYFCASSASAGNYGYTFGSGTRLTVV.